Sequencing of this T cell receptor (beta chain) was carried out in a study of T cell changes during pregnancy in multiple sclerosis. The CDR3 contains 14 residues. Germline values: CDR1 MNHEY, CDR2 SVGAGI. The V gene lost 5 bases and the J gene lost 0 bases, with 10 bases spanning the gap. The table came from immunoSEQ multiplex PCR; TCRdb's copy has only in-frame clones and leaves some out. The sample lists 35,000 to 45,000 clones; about 90% were seen once. The receptor was derived from a female donor in good health, enrolled as a control in a pregnancy study. The material sequenced was CD4+ T cells from peripheral blood mononuclear cells, taken after pregnancy. The chain employs TRBV6-5 and TRBJ1-2; maybe TRBD1 (5 bases). The CDR3, as DNA: TGTGCCAGCAGTCACGACAGTGCTAACTATGGCTACACCTTC. Its translation: CASSHDSANYGYTF.